This T cell receptor beta chain was retrieved from a study of cytomegalovirus exposure and HLA in healthy donors. PCR involved 60 Vbeta and 13 Jbeta primers. Profiled with immunoSEQ multiplex PCR; TCRdb holds only in-frame clones, not every one. The table shows around 130,000 clones, with 75% to 80% occurring only once. With respect to this clone: Antigen unknown.

Study-wide results and caveats: Analyses of presence and absence presupposed an approximately uniform sequencing depth across donors. Later genetic work tied a missense DCLRE1C variant to beta-chain V and J trimming.

There are 12 residues in the CDR3. Germline V lookup: CDR1 LNHDA, CDR2 SQIVND (reference sequence). Between the trimmed V and J ends, which lost 10 bases and 0 bases, there was a span of 9 bases. The chain carries TRBV19 and TRBJ1-2; D remains unclear. This receptor was taken from a woman aged 60-75 years in good health and CMV-seronegative. Sequencing was done on a sample of PBMCs. Here the CDR3 reads CATFNANYGYTF. CDR3 nucleotide sequence: TGTGCCACCTTTAATGCTAACTATGGCTACACCTTC.